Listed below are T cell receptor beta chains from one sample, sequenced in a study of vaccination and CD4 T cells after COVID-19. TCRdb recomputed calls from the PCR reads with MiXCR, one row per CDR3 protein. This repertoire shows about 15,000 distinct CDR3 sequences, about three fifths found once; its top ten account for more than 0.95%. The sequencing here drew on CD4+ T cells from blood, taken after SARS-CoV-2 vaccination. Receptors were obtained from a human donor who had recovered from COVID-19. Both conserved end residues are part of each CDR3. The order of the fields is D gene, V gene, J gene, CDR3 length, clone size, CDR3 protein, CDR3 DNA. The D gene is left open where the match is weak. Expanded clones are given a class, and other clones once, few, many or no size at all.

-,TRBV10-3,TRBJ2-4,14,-,CAISDSPEGNIQYF,TGTGCCATCAGTGACAGCCCCGAGGGAAACATTCAGTACTTC
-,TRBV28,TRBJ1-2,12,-,CASSLRQGGYTF,TGTGCCAGCAGTTTGCGCCAGGGCGGCTACACCTTC
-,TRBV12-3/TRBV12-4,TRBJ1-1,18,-,CASSLAHRAGASEPEAFF,TGTGCCAGCAGTTTAGCGCATCGGGCGGGGGCATCGGAACCTGAAGCTTTCTTT
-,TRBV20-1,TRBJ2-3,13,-,CSARLMTAGTQYF,TGCAGTGCTAGACTAATGACAGCCGGTACGCAGTATTTT
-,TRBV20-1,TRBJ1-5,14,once,CSARDEGSNQPQHF,TGCAGTGCTAGAGATGAGGGCAGCAATCAGCCCCAGCATTTT
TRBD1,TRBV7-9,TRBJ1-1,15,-,CASSDTPTGVREAFF,TGTGCCAGCAGCGACACACCGACAGGGGTGCGTGAAGCTTTCTTT
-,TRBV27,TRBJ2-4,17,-,CASSLLVRQGGENIQYF,TGTGCCAGCAGTTTGTTGGTTCGGCAGGGGGGAGAGAACATTCAGTACTTC
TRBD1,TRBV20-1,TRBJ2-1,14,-,CSATRTGAYNEQFF,TGCAGTGCTACGAGGACAGGGGCCTACAATGAGCAGTTCTTC
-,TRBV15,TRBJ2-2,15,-,CATSRDDKFTGELFF,TGTGCCACCAGCAGAGATGACAAGTTCACCGGGGAGCTGTTTTTT
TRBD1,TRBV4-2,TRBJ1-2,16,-,CASSQDITAGGYGYTF,TGTGCCAGCAGCCAAGATATCACGGCAGGGGGCTATGGCTACACCTTC
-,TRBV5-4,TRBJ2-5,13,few,CASSVGGLETQYF,TGTGCCAGCAGCGTCGGGGGGCTTGAGACCCAGTACTTC
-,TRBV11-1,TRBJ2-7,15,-,CASSGTGSSSYEQYF,TGTGCCAGCAGCGGTACAGGGTCGAGCTCCTACGAGCAGTACTTC
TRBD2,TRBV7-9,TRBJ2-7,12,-,CASSFWEGEQYF,TGTGCCAGCAGCTTTTGGGAGGGCGAGCAGTACTTC
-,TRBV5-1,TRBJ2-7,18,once,CASSRGLAHSGQLNEQYF,TGCGCCAGCAGCCGCGGACTGGCTCACTCAGGGCAACTAAACGAGCAGTACTTC
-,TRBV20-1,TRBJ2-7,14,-,CSARRGAPPHEQYF,TGCAGTGCTAGAAGGGGGGCACCCCCCCACGAGCAGTACTTC
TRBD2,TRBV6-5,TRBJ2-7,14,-,CASSYGGRAYEQYF,TGTGCCAGCAGTTACGGCGGGAGGGCTTACGAGCAGTACTTC
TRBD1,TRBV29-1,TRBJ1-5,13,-,CSVADRWDQPQHF,TGCAGCGTTGCGGACAGGTGGGATCAGCCCCAGCATTTT
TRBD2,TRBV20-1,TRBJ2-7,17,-,CSARDSVQRGARNEQYF,TGCAGTGCTAGAGATTCGGTTCAGCGGGGGGCGCGCAACGAGCAGTACTTC
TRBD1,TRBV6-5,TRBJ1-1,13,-,CASSYQGDTEAFF,TGTGCCAGCAGTTACCAGGGGGACACTGAAGCTTTCTTT
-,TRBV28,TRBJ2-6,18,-,CASSPLREGTSGANVLTF,TGTGCCAGCAGTCCCCTGAGGGAAGGGACCTCTGGGGCCAACGTCCTGACTTTC
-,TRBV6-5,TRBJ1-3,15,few,CASSSEGEPGNTIYF,TGTGCCAGCAGTTCCGAAGGAGAACCTGGAAACACCATATATTTT
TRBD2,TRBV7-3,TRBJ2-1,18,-,CASSLTSASGSRRNEQFF,TGTGCCAGCAGCTTAACGTCGGCTAGCGGGAGTCGGCGCAATGAGCAGTTCTTC
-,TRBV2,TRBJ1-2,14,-,CASRGIGRVHGYTF,TGTGCCAGCAGGGGAATTGGCAGGGTCCATGGCTACACCTTC